The clone carrying this TCR beta chain was detected ten times or more. Antigen unknown. Quantitative 5'-RACE was performed with molecular barcodes, and it yielded the TCR beta libraries. TCRdb redid the calling of the 5' RACE reads with MiXCR, one entry per CDR3 protein. The data show about 200,000 distinct CDR3 sequences, roughly 13% seen once. CDR3 length equals 16 residues. Unmatched junction bases numbered 8, after V lost 1 base and J lost 2 bases. Per germline, CDR1 SEHNR and CDR2 FQNEAQ (reference sequence). The data originate from a study of CD8 T cells in ankylosing spondylitis. General study points: Past studies reported some motif variants in reactive arthritis synovial fluid and blood. Within ankylosing spondylitis blood, a TCR beta motif made up of eight highly homologous variants appeared to be characteristic. Disease-linked clones bore a CD8+ phenotype and were relatively rare in peripheral blood.

The V call is TRBV7-9, the J call TRBJ2-7, with 7 bases lining up with TRBD1. Sequencing was carried out using blood, either unsorted or a sorted T cell fraction (not recorded which). The receptor was isolated from a male donor with ankylosing spondylitis or in good health (not recorded which). CDR3 sequence: CASSLEEGAFPYEQYF. The DNA of the CDR3 is TGTGCCAGCAGCTTAGAAGAGGGGGCTTTTCCCTACGAGCAGTACTTC.